This T cell receptor (beta chain) emerged from a study of T cell responses to AZD1222 COVID-19 vaccine. Data came from immunoSEQ multiplex PCR; TCRdb stores just in-frame clones and leaves some out. The sample has about 120,000 clones, around 86% seen once; the top ten hold under 3%. The study's findings and limits: Baseline serology detected seropositivity in only a handful of AZD1222 recipients. Possibly, clonal diversity was underestimated; donors were largely white British and included more females. Scientists sampled the repertoires only once the peak T cell response had passed.

As for this clone: Its matching antigen is unknown.

The CDR3 runs 15 residues. Germline CDR1 reads SGHRS; CDR2 reads YFSETQ. V lost 0 bases and J lost 5, with 15 bases in between. This chain links TRBV5-1 with TRBJ2-7; D might be TRBD2 (7 bases). The sequencing used peripheral blood, collected 28 days after the second AZD1222 dose. This receptor was taken from an adult who received the AZD1222 COVID-19 vaccine. This CDR3 is CASSLAGGHIHEQYF. The CDR3 DNA reads TGCGCCAGCAGCTTGGCCGGGGGGCACATCCACGAGCAGTACTTC.